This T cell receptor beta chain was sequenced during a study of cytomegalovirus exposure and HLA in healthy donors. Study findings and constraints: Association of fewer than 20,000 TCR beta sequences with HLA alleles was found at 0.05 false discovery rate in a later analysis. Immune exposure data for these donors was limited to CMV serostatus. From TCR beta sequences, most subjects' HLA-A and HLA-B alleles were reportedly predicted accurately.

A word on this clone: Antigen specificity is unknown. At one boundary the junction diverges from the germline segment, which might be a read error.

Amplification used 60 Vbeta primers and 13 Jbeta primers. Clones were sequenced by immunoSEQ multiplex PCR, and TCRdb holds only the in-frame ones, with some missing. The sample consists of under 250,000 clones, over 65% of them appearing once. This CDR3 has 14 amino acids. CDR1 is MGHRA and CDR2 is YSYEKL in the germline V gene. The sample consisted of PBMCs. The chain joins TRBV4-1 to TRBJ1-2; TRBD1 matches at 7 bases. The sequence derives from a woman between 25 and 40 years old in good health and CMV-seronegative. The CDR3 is CASTSPGTVNGYPF. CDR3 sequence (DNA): TGCGCCAGCACCTCACCGGGGACAGTCAATGGCTACCCCTTC.